A single sample gave rise to the 19 T cell receptor beta chains below, sequenced in a study of cytomegalovirus exposure and HLA in healthy donors. PCR primers comprised 60 Vbeta and 13 Jbeta primers. Repertoires were generated with immunoSEQ multiplex PCR, while TCRdb's copy carries only in-frame clones and drops some. This sample's table reports about 62,000 clones. The sequencing input was PBMCs. The source of these receptors is a man aged 30 to 39 in good health and CMV-seropositive.

CDR3 nucleotide sequence: TGCAGCGTGACCCCCGGGACAGGGACCAATGAGCAGTTCTTC. Translating it yields CSVTPGTGTNEQFF. V and J are TRBV29-1 and TRBJ2-1; 9 bases line up with TRBD1. Germline V gene sequence: CDR1 SQVTM, CDR2 ANQGSEA. V gave up 6 bases and J gave up 6 bases; unmatched junction bases: 9. The length of the CDR3 is 14 residues.

V is TRBV11-2 and J is TRBJ1-5; D perhaps matches TRBD1 (5 bases). V was cut by 5 bases and J by 1 base, with 12 bases left in between. The CDR3 totals 15 residues. CDR1 and CDR2 from the germline V gene are SGHAT and FQNNGV. For the CDR3, the DNA is TGTGCCAGCAGCCAAAGCCAGGGAAGCAATCAGCCCCAGCATTTT. It translates to CASSQSQGSNQPQHF.

The J gene is TRBJ1-1, the V gene TRBV30; 8 positions agree with TRBD1. CDR1 GTSNPN and CDR2 SVGIG come from the germline V gene (reference sequence). The CDR3 runs to 15 residues. V shed 2 bases and J 5 bases; nucleotides not matched to a gene: 10. The CDR3: CAWSHRGSGRTEAFF. CDR3 nucleotides: TGTGCCTGGAGTCACAGGGGGTCAGGGAGGACTGAAGCTTTCTTT.

Comments on this clone: Other DNA sequences in this specimen translate into the identical CDR3. V is TRBV30 and J is TRBJ1-4; D perhaps matches TRBD1 (6 bases). The CDR3 is 14 amino acids. In germline, CDR1 is GTSNPN, CDR2 SVGIG (reference sequence). Trimming took 4 bases from V and 0 from J, leaving 9 bases between them. The CDR3 DNA reads TGTGCCTGGAACAGGGCATCAACTAATGAAAAACTGTTTTTT. Its translation: CAWNRASTNEKLFF.

The chain links TRBV4-1 to TRBJ2-5; 7 positions agree with TRBD2. J gave up 5 bases and V 3 bases, and 9 bases lay outside the gene matches. CDR1 and CDR2 (germline): MGHRA, YSYEKL. The CDR3 contains 15 residues. In nucleotides, the CDR3 is TGCGCCAGCAGCCACCTGACTAGCAGTGGGGAGACCCAGTACTTC. Protein: CASSHLTSSGETQYF.

This rearrangement joins TRBV7-9 to TRBJ1-2; no reliable D call. The V gene lost 3 bases and the J gene lost 5 bases, with 19 bases spanning the gap. This CDR3 has 16 residues. Germline values: CDR1 SEHNR, CDR2 FQNEAQ (reference sequence). CDR3 coding DNA: TGTGCCAGCAGCTTCTCTCGAACCGAGAACGGGTATGGCTACACCTTC. Its translation is CASSFSRTENGYGYTF.

The gene calls are TRBV19 and TRBJ2-1; 7 bases are shared with TRBD1. The V gene end was trimmed by 2 bases and the J gene end by 11 bases; junction bases not matched to a gene: 3. The germline V gene has CDR1 LNHDA and CDR2 SQIVND (reference sequence). This CDR3 comprises 12 residues. The CDR3 loop reads CASSIYRGQQFF. The CDR3 nucleotides are TGTGCCAGTAGTATATACAGGGGCCAGCAGTTCTTC.

The genes are TRBV11-1 and TRBJ2-7; 13 bases align to TRBD2. The CDR3 has 16 amino acids. J gave up 2 bases and V 6 bases, and 7 bases lay outside the gene matches. Germline V gene lookup returns CDR1 SGHAT and CDR2 FQDESV (reference sequence). Written as DNA, the CDR3 is TGTGCCAGCAGACGGACTAGCGGGGGCCTTGCCTACGAGCAGTACTTC. It translates to CASRRTSGGLAYEQYF.

This sequence joins TRBV4-1 and TRBJ1-4; the D gene is possibly TRBD1 (6 bases). Germline V gene sequence: CDR1 MGHRA, CDR2 YSYEKL. V gave up 1 base and J gave up 3 bases, with 12 bases separating them. The CDR3 runs to 16 residues. CDR3 DNA sequence: TGCGCCAGCAGCCAAGTAGGACAGCTTCCTAATGAAAAACTGTTTTTT. It translates to CASSQVGQLPNEKLFF.

V and J are TRBV6-5 and TRBJ2-1; TRBD1 might be the D (6 bases). The V gene lost 3 bases and the J gene lost 9 bases, with 21 bases spanning the gap. CDR1 is MNHEY, CDR2 SVGAGI, per germline. The CDR3 sequence is 16 residues long. CDR3 nucleotides: TGTGCCAGCAGTTATTATCCCGGGACAAGAGGTGGTGAGCAGTTCTTC. It codes for CASSYYPGTRGGEQFF.

The genes are TRBV5-1 and TRBJ2-5, with 11 positions matching TRBD1. CDR1 SGHRS and CDR2 YFSETQ come from the germline V gene. This CDR3 spans 16 amino acids. J gave up 2 bases and V 0 bases, and 3 bases lay outside the gene matches. CDR3: CASSLGGTGGQETQYF. CDR3 nucleotide sequence: TGCGCCAGCAGCTTGGGAGGGACAGGGGGACAAGAGACCCAGTACTTC.

The V and J genes are TRBV19 and TRBJ2-7; the D gene is possibly TRBD2 (5 bases). The CDR3 has 14 residues. Germline V gene lookup returns CDR1 LNHDA and CDR2 SQIVND (reference sequence). V dropped 3 bases and J dropped 6 bases, with 15 bases sitting between them. The CDR3 region is CASSIYGGNPEQYF. As DNA, the CDR3 is TGTGCCAGTAGTATTTACGGAGGAAACCCCGAGCAGTACTTC.

The chain couples TRBV9 to TRBJ2-2; 9 nucleotides match TRBD2. The CDR3 is made up of 15 amino acids. From germline, CDR1 is SGDLS and CDR2 YYNGEE. The J segment lost 4 bases and the V segment lost 3 bases, leaving 4 bases of the junction unmatched. CDR3 in amino acids: CASSERTSVTGELFF. CDR3 in DNA: TGTGCCAGCAGCGAAAGGACTAGCGTCACCGGGGAGCTGTTTTTT.

This chain links TRBV5-6 with TRBJ2-7; 7 positions agree with TRBD2. V lost 4 bases to trimming and J lost 0 bases; unmatched junction nucleotides: 4. The CDR3 length is 14 residues. From germline, CDR1 is SGHDT and CDR2 YYEEEE. The CDR3 DNA sequence: TGTGCCAGCAGCGGAAGGACTAGCTCCTACGAGCAGTACTTC. Protein: CASSGRTSSYEQYF. Complete variable domain (other parts from reference TRBV5-6 and TRBJ2-7): DAGVTQSPTHLIKTRGQQVTLRCSPKSGHDTVSWYQQALGQGPQFIFQYYEEEERQRGNFPDRFSGHQFPNYSSELNVNALLLGDSALYLCASSGRTSSYEQYFGPGTRLTVT.

The rearrangement joins TRBV5-6 to TRBJ2-1; 15 bases are shared with TRBD2. Trimming at V came to 0 bases and at J to 8 bases, leaving 3 bases not matched to a gene. Germline values: CDR1 SGHDT, CDR2 YYEEEE. CDR3 length: 16 residues. CDR3 DNA: TGTGCCAGCAGCTTGGCCGGACTAGCGGGGGGGCATGAGCAGTTCTTC. It encodes CASSLAGLAGGHEQFF.

Turning to this clone: One end of the junction varies from germline; a read error may be responsible. V is TRBV27 and J is TRBJ2-1, with 7 bases fitting TRBD1. The length of the CDR3 is 16 residues. CDR1 and CDR2 (germline): MNHEY, SMNVEV (reference sequence). The CDR3 nucleotides are TGTGCCAGCAGTTGGCGGACAGGAGGCTCCGACAATGAGCAGTTCTTC. The encoded protein is CASSWRTGGSDNEQFF.

The chain uses TRBV13 and TRBJ2-7; 10 bases fit TRBD2. With 5 bases clipped from V and 5 bases from J, the junction kept 6 bases outside the gene matches. From germline, CDR1 is PRHDT and CDR2 FYEKMQ (reference sequence). The CDR3 covers 14 residues. The CDR3 DNA reads TGTGCCAGCAGCAAGATAGCGGGAGGCGACGAGCAGTACTTC. This translates into CASSKIAGGDEQYF.

CDR3 DNA: TGCGCCAGCAGTTCCGGGACTAGCGGACTTCAAGAGACCCAGTACTTC. It is translated as CASSSGTSGLQETQYF. V usage is TRBV5-1 and J usage is TRBJ2-5, with TRBD2 matching 11 bases. Germline CDR1 is SGHRS and CDR2 is YFSETQ. The CDR3 runs 16 residues. The V and J ends lost 5 bases and 2 bases, in that order; junction bases with no gene match: 8.

J is TRBJ1-6 and V is TRBV6-4, with 8 bases aligning to TRBD1. Losses at the gene ends were 7 bases for V and 11 bases for J; bases not matched to a gene: 13. Per the germline V gene, CDR1 is MRHNA and CDR2 is SNTAGT. This CDR3 is built from 15 residues. The CDR3 region is CASTRGRQGWPPLHF. DNA for the CDR3: TGTGCCAGCACTAGGGGGAGACAGGGGTGGCCACCCCTCCACTTT.